This TCR beta chain was identified during a study of cytomegalovirus exposure and HLA in healthy donors. Broader study findings: Specific recognition of CMV antigens was confirmed in vitro for three chains (all CMV-associated). First-cohort TCR clusters tended to co-occur in the roughly 130 validation repertoires, a later analysis found. Associated with cytomegalovirus, according to the listing, were around 160 TCR beta chains.

Clones were read by immunoSEQ multiplex PCR, and TCRdb kept only the in-frame ones, dropping some. The profile shows 150,000 to 250,000 clones, 81% of them singletons. This clone was recorded a few times. The target antigen is unknown. In germline, CDR1 is SNHLY, CDR2 FYNNEI. This CDR3 contains 14 residues. V lost 6 bases and J lost 1, with 9 bases in between. The rearrangement links TRBV2 to TRBJ2-2; D is unclear. The TCR was taken from a woman aged 25 to 39 in good health and CMV-seronegative. The specimen sequenced was PBMCs. As DNA, the CDR3 is TGTGCCAGCAGCCCGACGGGGAACACCGGGGAGCTGTTTTTT. Residues: CASSPTGNTGELFF. Full variable domain (outside the CDR3, taken from reference TRBV2 and TRBJ2-2): EPEVTQTPSHQVTQMGQEVILRCVPISNHLYFYWYRQILGQKVEFLVSFYNNEISEKSEIFDDQFSVERPDGSNFTLKIRSTKLEDSAMYFCASSPTGNTGELFFGEGSRLTVL.